This TCR beta chain was sequenced during a study of shared clonotypes between healthy human individuals. Study-level points and caveats: The study generally estimated greater richness for naive than memory subsets. Few donors limited the genetic and exposure-history diversity represented. Among several donors, roughly 5% of naive CD4 clonotypes were found in common.

CDR1 is GTSNPN, CDR2 SVGIG, per germline (reference sequence). This CDR3 has 14 residues. Germline trimming cut 3 bases from V and 7 bases from J; bases unmatched to any gene: 9. The table came from immunoSEQ multiplex PCR; TCRdb's copy has only in-frame clones and leaves some out. The table shows some 2.3 million clones, with 93% occurring only once. With regard to this clone: Its specificity is not known.

Sequencing used naive CD4+ T cells from PBMCs. As to subset: CD45RA+ positively selected. The clonotype comes from a man aged 18 to 35 in good health. Some clones in this sample may be carry-over from other donors' samples. The V and J genes are TRBV30 and TRBJ2-7, with TRBD2 identical over 10 bases. CDR3 in DNA: TGTGCCTGGAGCCCGGGACTAGCGACCTTGGAGCAGTACTTC. This sequence encodes CAWSPGLATLEQYF.